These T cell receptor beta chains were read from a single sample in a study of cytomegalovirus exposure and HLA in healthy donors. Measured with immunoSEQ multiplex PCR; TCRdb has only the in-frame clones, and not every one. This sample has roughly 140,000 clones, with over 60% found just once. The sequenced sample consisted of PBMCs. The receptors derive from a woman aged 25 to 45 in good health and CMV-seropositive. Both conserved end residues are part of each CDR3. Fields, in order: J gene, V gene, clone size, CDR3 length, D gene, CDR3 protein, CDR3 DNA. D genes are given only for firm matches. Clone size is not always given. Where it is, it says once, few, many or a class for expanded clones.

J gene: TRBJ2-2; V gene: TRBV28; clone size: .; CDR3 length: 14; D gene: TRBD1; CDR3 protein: CASEGQGAIGELFF; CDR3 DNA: TGTGCCAGCGAGGGACAGGGGGCAATCGGGGAGCTGTTTTTT
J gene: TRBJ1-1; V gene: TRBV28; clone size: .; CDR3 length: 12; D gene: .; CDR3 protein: CASSPLGRVAFF; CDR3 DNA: TGTGCCAGCAGTCCCCTTGGGAGGGTCGCTTTCTTT
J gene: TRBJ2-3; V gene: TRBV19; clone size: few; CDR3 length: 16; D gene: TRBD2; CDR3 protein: CASSTWASGFTDTQYF; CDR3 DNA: TGTGCCAGTAGCACCTGGGCTAGCGGATTCACAGATACGCAGTATTTT
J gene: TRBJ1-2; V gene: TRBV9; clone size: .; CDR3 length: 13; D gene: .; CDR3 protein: CASSSTVNYGYTF; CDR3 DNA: TGTGCCAGCAGCTCGACAGTGAACTATGGCTACACCTTC
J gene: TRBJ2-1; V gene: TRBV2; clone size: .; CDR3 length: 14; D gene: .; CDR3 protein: CASHQDIGDNEQFF; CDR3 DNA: TGTGCCAGTCACCAGGACATTGGGGACAATGAGCAGTTCTTC
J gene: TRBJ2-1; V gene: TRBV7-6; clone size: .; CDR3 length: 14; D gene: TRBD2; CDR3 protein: CASSPGLAGNEQFF; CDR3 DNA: TGTGCCAGCAGCCCTGGACTAGCGGGCAATGAGCAGTTCTTC
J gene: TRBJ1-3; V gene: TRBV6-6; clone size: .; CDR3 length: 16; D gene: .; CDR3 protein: CASSPRGPHSGNTIYF; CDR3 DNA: TGTGCCAGCAGCCCCAGGGGTCCCCACTCTGGAAACACCATATATTTT
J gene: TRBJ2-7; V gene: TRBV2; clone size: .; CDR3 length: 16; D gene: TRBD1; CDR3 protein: CASSGFRDRGPRVQYF; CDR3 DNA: TGTGCCAGCAGTGGCTTCCGGGACAGGGGCCCTCGTGTGCAGTACTTC
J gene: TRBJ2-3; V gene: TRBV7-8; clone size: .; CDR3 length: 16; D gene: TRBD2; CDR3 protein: CASSLLDGRPTDTQYF; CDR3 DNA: TGTGCCAGCAGCCTGCTGGACGGGAGGCCGACAGATACGCAGTATTTT
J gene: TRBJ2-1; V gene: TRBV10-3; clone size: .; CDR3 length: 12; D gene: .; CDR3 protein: CAISGTGNEQFF; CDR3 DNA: TGTGCCATCAGTGGGACTGGCAATGAGCAGTTCTTC
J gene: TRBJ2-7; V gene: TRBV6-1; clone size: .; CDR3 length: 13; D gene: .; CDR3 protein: CASRAEWVYEQYF; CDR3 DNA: TGTGCCAGCAGAGCGGAGTGGGTCTACGAGCAGTACTTC
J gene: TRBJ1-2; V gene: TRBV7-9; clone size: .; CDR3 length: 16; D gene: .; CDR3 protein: CASGHGGQFSNYGYTF; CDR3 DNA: TGTGCCAGCGGGCATGGAGGACAGTTTTCCAACTATGGCTACACCTTC
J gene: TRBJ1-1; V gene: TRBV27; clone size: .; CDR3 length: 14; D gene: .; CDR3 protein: CASRGSGAVAEAFF; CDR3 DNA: TGTGCCAGCAGGGGGTCAGGGGCTGTAGCCGAAGCTTTCTTT
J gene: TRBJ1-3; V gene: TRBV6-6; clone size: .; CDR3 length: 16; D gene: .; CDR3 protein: CASHPSGESSGNTIYF; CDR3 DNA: TGTGCCAGCCACCCATCCGGGGAAAGCTCTGGAAACACCATATATTTT
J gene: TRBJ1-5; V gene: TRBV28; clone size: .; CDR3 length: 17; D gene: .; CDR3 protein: CASSLWRTVYSNQPQHF; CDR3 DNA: TGTGCCAGCAGTTTATGGAGGACAGTCTATAGCAATCAGCCCCAGCATTTT
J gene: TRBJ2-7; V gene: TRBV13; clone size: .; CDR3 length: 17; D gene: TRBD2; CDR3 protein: CASSPGLAGGRVDEQYF; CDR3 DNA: TGTGCCAGCAGCCCGGGACTAGCGGGTGGGCGTGTCGACGAGCAGTACTTC
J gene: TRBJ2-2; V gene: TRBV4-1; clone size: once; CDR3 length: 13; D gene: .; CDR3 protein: CASSQDRAGELFF; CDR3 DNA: TGCGCCAGCAGCCAAGACCGGGCCGGGGAGCTGTTTTTT
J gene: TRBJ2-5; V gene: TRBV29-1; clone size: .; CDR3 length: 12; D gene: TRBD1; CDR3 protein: CSVSGGQETQYF; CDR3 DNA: TGCAGCGTATCAGGGGGCCAAGAGACCCAGTACTTC
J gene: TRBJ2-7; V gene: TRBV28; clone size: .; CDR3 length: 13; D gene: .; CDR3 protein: CASSASPSYEQYF; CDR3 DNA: TGTGCCAGCAGTGCAAGCCCTAGCTACGAGCAGTACTTC
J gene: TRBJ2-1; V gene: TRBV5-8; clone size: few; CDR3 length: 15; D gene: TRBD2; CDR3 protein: CASSQRLAPANEQFF; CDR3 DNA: TGTGCCAGCAGCCAGAGACTAGCTCCCGCCAATGAGCAGTTCTTC
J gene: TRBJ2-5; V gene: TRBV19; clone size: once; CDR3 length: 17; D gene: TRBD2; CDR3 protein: CASSITFGASGRETQYF; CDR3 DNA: TGTGCCAGTAGTATTACGTTCGGGGCTAGCGGAAGGGAGACCCAGTACTTC
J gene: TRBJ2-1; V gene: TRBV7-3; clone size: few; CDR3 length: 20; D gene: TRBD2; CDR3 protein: CASSSRTGLAGGRSYNEQFF; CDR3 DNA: TGTGCCAGCAGCTCGCGGACAGGACTAGCGGGGGGACGCTCCTACAATGAGCAGTTCTTC
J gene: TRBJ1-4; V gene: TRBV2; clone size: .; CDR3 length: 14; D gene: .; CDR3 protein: CASIPGHLNEKLFF; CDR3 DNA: TGTGCCAGCATCCCGGGACACCTTAATGAAAAACTGTTTTTT
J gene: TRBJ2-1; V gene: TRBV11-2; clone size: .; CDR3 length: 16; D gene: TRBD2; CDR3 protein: CASSLTSGARDNEQFF; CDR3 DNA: TGTGCCAGCAGCTTAACTAGCGGCGCGCGGGACAATGAGCAGTTCTTC
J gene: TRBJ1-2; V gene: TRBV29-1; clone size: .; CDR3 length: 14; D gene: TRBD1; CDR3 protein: CSVEVRTGKYGYTF; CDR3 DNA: TGCAGCGTTGAAGTAAGGACAGGAAAATATGGCTACACCTTC
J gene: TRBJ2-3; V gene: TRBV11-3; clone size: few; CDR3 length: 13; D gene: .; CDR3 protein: CASSSGLTDTQYF; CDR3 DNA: TGTGCCAGCAGCTCGGGACTCACAGATACGCAGTATTTT
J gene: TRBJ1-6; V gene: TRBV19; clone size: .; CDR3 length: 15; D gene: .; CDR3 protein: CASSMQGQNNSPLHF; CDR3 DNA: TGTGCCAGTAGTATGCAGGGGCAGAATAATTCACCCCTCCACTTT
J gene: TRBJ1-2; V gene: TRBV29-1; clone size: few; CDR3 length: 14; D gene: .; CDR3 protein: CSVAAPRLPGGYTF; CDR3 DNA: TGCAGCGTTGCCGCGCCCCGCCTTCCCGGGGGCTACACCTTC
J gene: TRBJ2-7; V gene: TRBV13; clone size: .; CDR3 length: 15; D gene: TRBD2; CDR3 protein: CASSLSLAGVYEQYF; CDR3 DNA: TGTGCCAGCAGCTTAAGCCTAGCGGGAGTGTACGAGCAGTACTTC
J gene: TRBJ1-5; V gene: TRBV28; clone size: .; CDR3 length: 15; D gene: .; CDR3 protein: CASSSGMEGNQPQHF; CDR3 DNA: TGTGCCAGCAGTTCCGGTATGGAGGGCAATCAGCCCCAGCATTTT
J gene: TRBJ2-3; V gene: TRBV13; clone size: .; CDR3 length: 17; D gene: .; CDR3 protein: CASSLEPRSYPTDTQYF; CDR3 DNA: TGTGCCAGCAGCCTAGAGCCCAGGTCCTACCCCACAGATACGCAGTATTTT
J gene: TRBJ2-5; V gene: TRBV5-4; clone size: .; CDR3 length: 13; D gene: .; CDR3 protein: CASSLGGEETQYF; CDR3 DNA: TGTGCCAGCAGCTTGGGCGGTGAAGAGACCCAGTACTTC
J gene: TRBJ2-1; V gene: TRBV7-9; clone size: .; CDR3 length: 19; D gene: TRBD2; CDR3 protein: CASSMSGLAGGVGNNEQFF; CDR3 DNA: TGTGCCAGCAGTATGTCGGGACTAGCGGGAGGCGTGGGCAACAATGAGCAGTTCTTC
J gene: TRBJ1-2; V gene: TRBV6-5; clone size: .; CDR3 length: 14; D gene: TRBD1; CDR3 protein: CASSPGGTAYGYTF; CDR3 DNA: TGTGCCAGCAGTCCGGGGGGGACAGCTTATGGCTACACCTTC
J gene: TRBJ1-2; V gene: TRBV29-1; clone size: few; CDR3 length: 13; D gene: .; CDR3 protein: CSVATGVNYGYTF; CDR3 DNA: TGCAGCGTTGCCACGGGGGTTAACTATGGCTACACCTTC
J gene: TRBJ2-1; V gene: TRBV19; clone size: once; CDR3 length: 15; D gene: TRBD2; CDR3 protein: CASSLRGVFSQEQFF; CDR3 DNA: TGTGCCAGTAGTCTTCGGGGGGTCTTCTCGCAAGAGCAGTTCTTC
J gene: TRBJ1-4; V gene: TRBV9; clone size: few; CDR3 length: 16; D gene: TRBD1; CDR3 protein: CASSVGFGQGKEKLFF; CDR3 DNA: TGTGCCAGCAGCGTAGGTTTTGGACAGGGGAAAGAAAAACTGTTTTTT
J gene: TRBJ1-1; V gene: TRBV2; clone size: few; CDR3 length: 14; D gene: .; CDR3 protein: CASKQGTMNTEAFF; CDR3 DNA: TGTGCCAGCAAACAGGGAACCATGAACACTGAAGCTTTCTTT
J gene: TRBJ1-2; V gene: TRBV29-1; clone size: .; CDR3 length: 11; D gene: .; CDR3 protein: CSVWANYGYTF; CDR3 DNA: TGCAGCGTTTGGGCAAACTATGGCTACACCTTC
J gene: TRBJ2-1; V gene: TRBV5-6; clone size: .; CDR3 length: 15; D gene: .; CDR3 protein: CASTGGLNSYNEQFF; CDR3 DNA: TGTGCCAGCACCGGCGGGTTGAACTCCTACAATGAGCAGTTCTTC
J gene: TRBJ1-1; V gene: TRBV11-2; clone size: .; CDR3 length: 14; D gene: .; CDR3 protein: CASRIRRANTEAFF; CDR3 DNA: TGTGCCAGCAGGATCCGGAGGGCGAACACTGAAGCTTTCTTT
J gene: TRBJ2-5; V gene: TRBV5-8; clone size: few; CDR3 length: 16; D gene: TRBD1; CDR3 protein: CASSLADRGSRETQYF; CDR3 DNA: TGTGCCAGCAGCTTGGCAGACAGGGGTTCGAGGGAGACCCAGTACTTC
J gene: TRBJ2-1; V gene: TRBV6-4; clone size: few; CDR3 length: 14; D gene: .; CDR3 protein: CASSTNLASNEQFF; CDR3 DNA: TGTGCCAGCAGTACAAATTTAGCTTCCAATGAGCAGTTCTTC
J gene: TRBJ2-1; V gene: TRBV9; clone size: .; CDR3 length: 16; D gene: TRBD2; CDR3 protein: CASSARTSGGLNEQFF; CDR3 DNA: TGTGCCAGCAGCGCCAGGACTAGCGGGGGCCTCAATGAGCAGTTCTTC
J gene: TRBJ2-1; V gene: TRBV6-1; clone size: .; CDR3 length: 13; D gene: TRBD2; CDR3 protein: CHCRGVGWNEQFF; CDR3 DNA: TGCCACTGCCGGGGGGTAGGTTGGAATGAGCAGTTCTTC